The 32 T cell receptor beta chains in this list originate from one sample, sequenced in a study of blood T cell repertoires in COVID-19. Some clones are missing from TCRdb's copy, which holds only in-frame ones; the method was immunoSEQ multiplex PCR. The repertoire holds hundreds of thousands of clones, with 65% to 90% as singletons. The sequenced sample was peripheral blood. The receptors were sampled from a man in his forties or fifties with COVID-19, enrolled during active disease.

The chain links TRBV12-3 or TRBV12-4 to TRBJ1-6; TRBD1 might be the D (5 bases). V lost 3 bases and J 12 bases, leaving 6 bases between the germline ends. The CDR3 is 11 residues long. The CDR3 sequence: CASSLGGPLHF. In DNA, the CDR3 is TGTGCCAGCAGTTTGGGGGGACCCCTCCACTTT.

This clone has more than one count but fewer than ten. This chain joins TRBV10-3 and TRBJ1-2, with 7 bases fitting TRBD1. Germline V gives CDR1 ENHRY, CDR2 SYGVKD. The CDR3 contains 11 residues. V was pared by 10 bases and J by 4 bases, with 3 bases of the junction left unmatched. As DNA, the CDR3 is TGTGCCACCACAGGGGTCTATGGCTACACCTTC. It codes for CATTGVYGYTF.

The chain employs TRBV9 and TRBJ2-3; the D gene is possibly TRBD2 (5 bases). Germline CDR1 reads SGDLS; CDR2 reads YYNGEE. V was shortened by 5 bases and J by 2 bases, with 12 bases between the two germline ends. This CDR3 is 14 amino acids long. The CDR3 sequence is CASRASGHTDTQYF. The CDR3 nucleotides read TGTGCCAGCAGAGCCAGCGGCCACACAGATACGCAGTATTTT. The variable domain in full, with the rest retrieved from reference TRBV9 and TRBJ2-3, is DSGVTQTPKHLITATGQRVTLRCSPRSGDLSVYWYQQSLDQGLQFLIQYYNGEERAKGNILERFSAQQFPDLHSELNLSSLELGDSALYFCASRASGHTDTQYFGPGTRLTVL.

V gene TRBV5-4 combines with J gene TRBJ1-6; D not resolved. V dropped 3 bases and J dropped 0 bases, with 13 bases sitting between them. Per the germline V gene, CDR1 is SGHNT and CDR2 is YYREEE (reference sequence). CDR3 length: 17 amino acids. This CDR3 reads CASSSNLASSYNSPLHF. The CDR3 DNA sequence: TGTGCCAGCAGCTCGAATCTTGCGAGCTCCTATAATTCACCCCTCCACTTT.

This clone was recorded once. This chain links TRBV24-1 with TRBJ1-2; tentatively, D is TRBD1 (6 bases). Germline V lookup: CDR1 KGHDR, CDR2 SFDVKD. The CDR3 runs 14 residues. Deletions cut 5 bases from V and 6 bases from J, with 15 bases between. CDR3 protein: CATSGGGRVDGYTF. The DNA of the CDR3 is TGTGCCACCAGTGGCGGGGGCAGGGTGGATGGCTACACCTTC.

This rearrangement joins TRBV9 to TRBJ2-5; 13 bases agree with TRBD2. This CDR3 comprises 15 residues. The germline CDR1 and CDR2 sequences are SGDLS and YYNGEE. Trimming cost V 6 bases and J 3 bases; bases outside gene matches: 5. The CDR3 region has the DNA TGTGCCAGCACCTACGGACTAGCGGGGGAAGAGACCCAGTACTTC. This encodes CASTYGLAGEETQYF.

The sample holds a few counts of this clone. This chain links TRBV20-1 with TRBJ2-2, with a weak D call TRBD1 (6 bases). Between the trimmed V and J ends, which lost 3 bases and 7 bases, there was a span of 12 bases. Germline lookup yields CDR1 DFQATT and CDR2 SNEGSKA (reference sequence). The CDR3 covers 13 residues. The CDR3 loop reads CSASSRGVGELFF. CDR3 nucleotides: TGCAGTGCTAGTAGCAGGGGTGTCGGGGAGCTGTTTTTT.

CDR3 sequence: CASTRDKETQYF. The CDR3 bases are TGCGCCAGCACCCGGGACAAAGAGACCCAGTACTTC. The rearrangement uses TRBV5-1 and TRBJ2-5, with D perhaps TRBD1 (6 bases). Germline CDR1 and CDR2: SGHRS and YFSETQ. Trimming took 6 bases from V and 3 from J, leaving 9 bases between them. CDR3 length equals 12 residues.

The V and J genes are TRBV2 and TRBJ1-6, with D possibly being TRBD1 (5 bases). V was cut by 6 bases and J by 0 bases, with 21 bases left in between. CDR1 and CDR2 (germline): SNHLY, FYNNEI. The CDR3 spans 19 residues. The CDR3 protein is CASSIFGGLGSSYNSPLHF. The CDR3 bases are TGTGCCAGCAGCATCTTCGGGGGACTGGGGAGCTCCTATAATTCACCCCTCCACTTT.

The rearrangement links TRBV2 to TRBJ2-2; the match to TRBD1 covers 7 bases. V shed 6 bases and J 3 bases; nucleotides not matched to a gene: 7. There are 15 residues in the CDR3. The germline CDR1 and CDR2 sequences are SNHLY and FYNNEI. The CDR3 nucleotides read TGTGCCAGCAGGAAGGACAGGACTCACACCGGGGAGCTGTTTTTT. Its protein is CASRKDRTHTGELFF.

The chain is built from TRBV2 and TRBJ2-2, with 8 bases that match TRBD1. This CDR3 region has 13 residues. CDR1 and CDR2 (germline): SNHLY, FYNNEI. V was pared by 6 bases and J by 6 bases, with 3 bases of the junction left unmatched. The CDR3 protein is CASRKQGAGELFF. The CDR3 nucleotides read TGTGCCAGCAGGAAACAGGGGGCCGGGGAGCTGTTTTTT. The full variable domain, rest sourced from reference TRBV2 and TRBJ2-2, is EPEVTQTPSHQVTQMGQEVILRCVPISNHLYFYWYRQILGQKVEFLVSFYNNEISEKSEIFDDQFSVERPDGSNFTLKIRSTKLEDSAMYFCASRKQGAGELFFGEGSRLTVL.

This clone has just a few counts. The gene calls are TRBV3-1 (or the pseudogene TRBV3-2) and TRBJ2-3; tentatively, D is TRBD2 (6 bases). The CDR3 runs to 17 residues. Trimming stripped 4 bases from V and 2 bases from J, with 19 bases between. Per the germline V gene, CDR1 is LGHDT and CDR2 is YNNKEL (reference sequence). CDR3 coding DNA: TGTGCCAGCAGCCTCCGCCATGACGGGGGAAACACAGATACGCAGTATTTT. Translating it yields CASSLRHDGGNTDTQYF.

This clone appeared a few times. The chain recombines TRBV9 with TRBJ2-1; 10 nucleotides line up with TRBD2. Trimming removed 0 bases from V and 3 bases from J; junction bases left unmatched: 6. CDR1 is SGDLS, CDR2 YYNGEE, per germline. CDR3 length: 17 residues. CDR3 nucleotides: TGTGCCAGCAGCGTAGCTCCTAGCGGGGGAGTCTACAATGAGCAGTTCTTC. Encoded protein: CASSVAPSGGVYNEQFF.

The chain recombines TRBV6-2 or TRBV6-3 with TRBJ1-5; perhaps TRBD1 as D (6 bases). Trimming removed 0 bases from V and 2 bases from J, with 14 bases in between. The CDR3 length is 17 residues. Germline CDR1 and CDR2: MNHEY and SVGEGT. The CDR3 DNA reads TGTGCCAGCAGTTACTCCGGGGTAGGGGGGGGCAATCAGCCCCAGCATTTT. It codes for CASSYSGVGGGNQPQHF.

The V call is TRBV28, the J call TRBJ1-3; D is unresolved. Germline CDR1 is MDHEN and CDR2 is SYDVKM. Trimming removed 6 bases from V and 0 bases from J, with 9 bases in between. The CDR3 contains 14 residues. The CDR3 reads CASSLQSSGNTIYF. In DNA, the CDR3 is TGTGCCAGCAGCCTACAGAGCTCTGGAAACACCATATATTTT.

The rearrangement joins TRBV5-1 to TRBJ2-1; D unresolved. This CDR3 is built from 12 residues. Per the germline V gene, CDR1 is SGHRS and CDR2 is YFSETQ. Trimming took 4 bases from V and 7 from J, leaving 9 bases between them. CDR3 region: CASSIQINEQFF. The CDR3 DNA reads as TGCGCCAGCAGCATACAGATTAATGAGCAGTTCTTC.

This clone was seen more than once but under ten times. V is TRBV24-1 and J is TRBJ2-2; 10 bases align to TRBD1. CDR3 size: 15 residues. Germline V lookup: CDR1 KGHDR, CDR2 SFDVKD. V lost 6 bases to trimming and J lost 6 bases; unmatched junction nucleotides: 6. This CDR3 reads CATSWTGGIAGELFF. The DNA for the CDR3 is TGTGCCACCAGTTGGACAGGGGGGATAGCCGGGGAGCTGTTTTTT.

The genes are TRBV6-2 or TRBV6-3 and TRBJ2-5, with D maybe TRBD1 (5 bases). Germline CDR1 reads MNHEY; CDR2 reads SVGEGT. The V end was cut by 2 bases, the J end by 3 bases, with 10 bases between. This CDR3 is 14 amino acids long. The CDR3 nucleotides are TGTGCCAGCAGTTACGCAGGGTGGGAAGAGACCCAGTACTTC. Translating it yields CASSYAGWEETQYF.

This rearrangement joins TRBV6-5 to TRBJ1-1; 7 nucleotides line up with TRBD1. V shed 0 bases, J shed 3 bases, and the junction held 4 bases outside the gene matches. The CDR3 is 15 residues long. Germline-derived CDR1 and CDR2 are MNHEY and SVGAGI. CDR3 in DNA: TGTGCCAGCAGTTACTCGAGGACAGGAGACACTGAAGCTTTCTTT. Translation: CASSYSRTGDTEAFF.

The V call is TRBV3-1 (or the pseudogene TRBV3-2), the J call TRBJ2-4; tentatively, D is TRBD2 (6 bases). The CDR3 is 11 amino acids. Trimming removed 3 bases from V and 10 bases from J, with 7 bases in between. In germline, CDR1 is LGHDT, CDR2 YNNKEL (reference sequence). The CDR3 is CASSQGGIQYF. As DNA, the CDR3 is TGTGCCAGCAGCCAGGGGGGTATTCAGTACTTC.

To note about this clone: Since a much larger clone is just one base distant, this may be a read error. The sample carries other DNA sequences with the same CDR3. The CDR3 region has the DNA TGCAGCGTTGGGGGGGAGGGGCGATATGGCTACACCTTC. Protein product: CSVGGEGRYGYTF. The rearrangement joins TRBV29-1 to TRBJ1-2; perhaps TRBD1 as D (5 bases). There are 13 residues in the CDR3. The V gene lost 4 bases and the J gene lost 5 bases, with 14 bases spanning the gap. Germline V gene lookup returns CDR1 SQVTM and CDR2 ANQGSEA.

DNA for the CDR3: TGTGCCAGCAGCTCCGGGACAGATGGCTACACCTTC. This translates into CASSSGTDGYTF. This chain joins TRBV7-3 and TRBJ1-2; 7 nucleotides align to TRBD1. The germline V gene has CDR1 SGHTA and CDR2 FQGTGA. This CDR3 spans 12 amino acids. Trimming at V came to 4 bases and at J to 6 bases, leaving 2 bases not matched to a gene.

The CDR3 here is CASSPGLGGYGYTF. CDR3 DNA sequence: TGTGCCAGCTCACCAGGGCTGGGAGGGTATGGCTACACCTTC. The chain joins TRBV18 to TRBJ1-2; D ambiguous. V lost 2 bases to trimming and J lost 5 bases, with 12 bases between them. Germline V gene lookup returns CDR1 KGHSH and CDR2 LQKENI. This CDR3 is built from 14 residues.

The chain carries TRBV2 and TRBJ2-4; maybe TRBD1 (6 bases). This CDR3 is built from 16 residues. V lost 8 bases to trimming and J lost 0 bases, with 17 bases between them. Germline CDR1 and CDR2: SNHLY and FYNNEI. CDR3 sequence reads: CASQMDSGGAKNIQYF. CDR3 coding DNA: TGTGCCAGCCAGATGGACAGTGGGGGAGCCAAAAACATTCAGTACTTC.

The chain has TRBV7-2 and TRBJ2-3, with TRBD2 matching 10 bases. The CDR3 consists of 15 residues. The germline V gene encodes CDR1 SGHTA and CDR2 FQGNSA. V dropped 5 bases and J dropped 6; count of bases not matched to a gene: 8. CDR3 sequence (DNA): TGTGCCAGCAGCGGATCCGGGACTAGCGCCGATACGCAGTATTTT. Amino acids: CASSGSGTSADTQYF.

This clone occurred a few times. V and J are TRBV28 and TRBJ1-3; 10 bases fit TRBD1. This CDR3 is built from 16 residues. Trimming at V came to 5 bases and at J to 3 bases, leaving 7 bases not matched to a gene. Germline assignment: CDR1 MDHEN and CDR2 SYDVKM. The CDR3 nucleotides are TGTGCCAGCAGTACCAGGACAGGGGGAGTTGGAAACACCATATATTTT. This gives the protein CASSTRTGGVGNTIYF.

The CDR3 DNA reads as TGCGCCAGCAGCCAAGATCGCCACCCGGGCACTGAAGCTTTCTTT. This translates into CASSQDRHPGTEAFF. The chain uses TRBV4-1 and TRBJ1-1; D not resolved. V lost 0 bases to trimming and J lost 4 bases, with 12 bases between them. Germline V lookup: CDR1 MGHRA, CDR2 YSYEKL. This CDR3 is 15 amino acids long.

The V and J genes are TRBV4-2 and TRBJ2-5, with D perhaps matching TRBD2 (6 bases). Germline V gene lookup returns CDR1 LGHNA and CDR2 YNFKEQ. V was clipped by 4 bases and J by 1 base, with 13 bases between them. The CDR3 consists of 15 residues. CDR3 loop: CASSPFGTGQETQYF. The CDR3 region has the DNA TGTGCCAGCAGCCCCTTCGGGACTGGCCAAGAGACCCAGTACTTC.

Ten or more counts support this clone. In DNA, the CDR3 is TGCGCCAGCAGCCACCTTACACTAGCGCGGCCCGCAGATACGCAGTATTTT. Translation: CASSHLTLARPADTQYF. The chain links TRBV4-1 to TRBJ2-3; 7 bases line up with TRBD2. Trimming at V came to 3 bases and at J to 4 bases, leaving 13 bases not matched to a gene. This CDR3 contains 17 residues. Germline CDR1 is MGHRA and CDR2 is YSYEKL.

The chain combines TRBV5-1 with TRBJ2-3, with TRBD2 identical over 9 bases. Germline V gives CDR1 SGHRS, CDR2 YFSETQ. The CDR3 consists of 13 residues. Trimming at V came to 7 bases and at J to 6 bases, leaving 6 bases not matched to a gene. CDR3: CASQGLAGDTQYF. CDR3 nucleotides: TGCGCCAGCCAGGGACTAGCCGGCGATACGCAGTATTTT.

The CDR3: CASSLGGQGAHYGYTF. CDR3 coding DNA: TGTGCCAGCAGTTTGGGCGGACAGGGGGCTCACTATGGCTACACCTTC. The chain joins TRBV28 to TRBJ1-2, with 11 nucleotides matching TRBD1. After removal of 3 bases from V and 3 bases from J, the junction contained 6 bases not matched to a gene. Germline V CDR1 and CDR2: MDHEN, SYDVKM. The CDR3 covers 16 residues.

This chain links TRBV7-9 with TRBJ1-3; 7 bases align to TRBD1. V shed 5 bases, J shed 2 bases, and the junction held 6 bases outside the gene matches. This CDR3 comprises 15 residues. Germline lookup yields CDR1 SEHNR and CDR2 FQNEAQ (reference sequence). In DNA, the CDR3 is TGTGCCAGCAGCCGCTTGGGACAGCCTGGAAACACCATATATTTT. Translating it yields CASSRLGQPGNTIYF.